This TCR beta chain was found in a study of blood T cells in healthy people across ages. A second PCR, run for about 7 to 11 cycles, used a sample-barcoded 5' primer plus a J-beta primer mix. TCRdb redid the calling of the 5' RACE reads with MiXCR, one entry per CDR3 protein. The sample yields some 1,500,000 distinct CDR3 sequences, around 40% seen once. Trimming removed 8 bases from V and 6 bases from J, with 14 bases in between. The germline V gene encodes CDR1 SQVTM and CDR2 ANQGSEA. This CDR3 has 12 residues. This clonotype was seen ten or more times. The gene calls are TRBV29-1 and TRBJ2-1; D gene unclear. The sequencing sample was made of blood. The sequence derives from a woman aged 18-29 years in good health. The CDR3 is CSSRADINEQFF. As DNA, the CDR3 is TGCAGCTCCCGGGCTGATATCAATGAGCAGTTCTTC.